This T cell receptor beta chain was observed in a study of tumor-infiltrating lymphocytes in localized non-small cell lung cancer. Some clones are missing from TCRdb's copy, which holds only in-frame ones; the method was immunoSEQ multiplex PCR. The repertoire holds approximately 13,000 clones, with roughly 70% as singletons. Germline V lookup: CDR1 SGHRS, CDR2 YFSETQ. The length of the CDR3 is 16 residues. V shed 4 bases and J 10 bases; nucleotides not matched to a gene: 11. Sequencing was done on a sample of lung tumor tissue. The chain links TRBV5-1 to TRBJ2-1; 13 bases line up with TRBD2. The source is a human donor with non-small cell lung cancer. The CDR3 protein is CASSPTLAGGPEEQFF. CDR3 sequence (DNA): TGCGCCAGCAGCCCAACACTAGCGGGAGGGCCGGAGGAGCAGTTCTTC.